These 14 T cell receptor beta chains were sequenced from one sample in a study of immune characterization of retroperitoneal liposarcoma. One entry per CDR3 protein results from TCRdb running MiXCR on the PCR reads. The sample carries around 20,000 distinct CDR3 sequences, 37% recorded once. Material for sequencing was blood. These receptors came from a male donor with retroperitoneal liposarcoma.

This clonotype was seen a handful of times. The chain employs TRBV12-3 or TRBV12-4 and TRBJ2-5, with D perhaps TRBD1 (6 bases). The better agreement between TRBJ2-7 and the DNA end casts doubt on the J call. The CDR3 spans 14 residues. The CDR3 nucleotides read TGTGCCAGCAGTTCCTCGGACAGACTCTACGAGCAGTACTTC. Translating it yields CASSSSDRLYEQYF.

The CDR3 region is CASSVDQGFEQYF. The CDR3 nucleotides read TGTGCCAGCAGCGTAGATCAGGGATTTGAGCAGTACTTC. The V and J genes are TRBV9 and TRBJ2-1; D possibly corresponds to TRBD1 (5 bases). The J call may be mistaken, given a closer DNA end match to TRBJ2-7. Germline V lookup: CDR1 SGDLS, CDR2 YYNGEE. The CDR3 sequence is 13 residues long.

In this sample, this clonotype is medium-sized (0.01 to 0.1%). The genes are TRBV6-8 and TRBJ2-3, with no clear D. Deletions cut 4 bases from V and 2 bases from J, with 13 bases between. The germline gives CDR1 MNHGY, CDR2 SAAAGT. The CDR3 runs 15 residues. The DNA for the CDR3 is TGTGCCAGCAGTTGGGCCTGGCTGGACACAGATACGCAGTATTTT. This gives the protein CASSWAWLDTDTQYF.

By share, this clonotype counts as medium-sized. The chain employs TRBV7-2 and TRBJ2-1, with D tentatively TRBD1 or TRBD2 (6 bases each). The J call is in doubt because the DNA end fits TRBJ2-7 better. Looked up from germline, CDR1 is SGHTA and CDR2 is FQGNSA. CDR3 size: 15 residues. The CDR3 is CASSLDGGLYNEQYF. As DNA, the CDR3 is TGTGCCAGCAGCTTAGACGGGGGCCTGTACAATGAGCAGTACTTC.

The sample holds a few counts of this clonotype. This chain links TRBV24-1 with TRBJ2-7; D gene unclear. The assigned J gene may be wrong: the sequence end matches TRBJ2-5 better. The CDR3 runs to 15 residues. In germline, CDR1 is KGHDR, CDR2 SFDVKD. CDR3 nucleotides: TGTGCCACCAGCGGCACCCCACCCGTCCAAGAGACCCAGTACTTC. This codes for CATSGTPPVQETQYF.

The V and J genes are TRBV7-2 and TRBJ1-1; the match to TRBD1 covers 8 bases. Unmatched junction bases numbered 5, after V lost 2 bases and J lost 0 bases. The germline V gene encodes CDR1 SGHTA and CDR2 FQGNSA. This CDR3 region has 16 residues. The CDR3 reads CASSLTGQVMNTEAFF. CDR3 nucleotides: TGTGCCAGCAGCTTAACGGGACAGGTTATGAACACTGAAGCTTTCTTT.

This clonotype was found a few times. J is TRBJ2-2 and V is TRBV11-2, with a tentative D call TRBD2 (6 bases). The length of the CDR3 is 14 residues. CDR1 and CDR2 from the germline V gene are SGHAT and FQNNGV. Trimming stripped 8 bases from V and 4 bases from J, with 14 bases between. CDR3 sequence (DNA): TGTGCCAGCCCTGTTGGGGGAGGCACCGGGGAGCTGTTTTTT. Encoded protein: CASPVGGGTGELFF.

This clonotype appeared once. This clone may be a read error of a much larger clone one base away. The J gene is TRBJ1-2, the V gene TRBV6-1; 7 bases map to TRBD1. The ends lost 7 bases at V and 4 bases at J; junction bases unmatched: 12. This CDR3 spans 15 amino acids. Germline V gives CDR1 MNHNS, CDR2 SASEGT. DNA for the CDR3: TGTGCCAGCACCTTGACCGCAGGGGGGGTCTATGGCTACACCTTC. Translation: CASTLTAGGVYGYTF.

By frequency in the sample, this clonotype is medium-sized. The chain uses TRBV12-3 or TRBV12-4 and TRBJ2-1, with no clear D. V dropped 6 bases and J dropped 6 bases, with 6 bases sitting between them. This CDR3 is built from 11 residues. CDR3: CASRVSNEQFF. For the CDR3, the DNA is TGTGCCAGCAGGGTTAGCAATGAGCAGTTCTTC.

A word on this clonotype: A much larger clone is a single base away; this may be a read error. A read error is likely, as this CDR3 ends without the conserved phenylalanine or tryptophan. The rearrangement uses TRBV6-1 and TRBJ2-1, with 8 bases aligning to TRBD1. V lost 5 bases and J lost 10; bases outside the gene matches: 7. CDR3 length equals 13 residues. Looked up from germline, CDR1 is MNHNS and CDR2 is SASEGT. This CDR3 reads CASSRTGPYEQFS. Here the CDR3 DNA reads TGTGCCAGCAGTAGGACAGGGCCCTACGAGCAGTTCTCC.

This sequence joins TRBV12-3 or TRBV12-4 and TRBJ2-1; D is possibly TRBD1 (6 bases). V was shortened by 0 bases and J by 10 bases, with 13 bases between the two germline ends. The CDR3 is 14 residues long. This CDR3 reads CASSLAQGSYEQFF. CDR3 in DNA: TGTGCCAGCAGTTTAGCACAGGGCTCCTACGAGCAGTTCTTC.

This clonotype was recorded at least ten times. The chain is built from TRBV7-8 and TRBJ1-2; unclear D gene. Looked up from germline, CDR1 is SGHVS and CDR2 is FQNEAQ. The CDR3 length is 15 residues. Trimming cost V 0 bases and J 2 bases, with 10 bases left between them. The CDR3 is CASSLAGLLNYGYTF. CDR3 nucleotides: TGTGCCAGCAGCTTAGCAGGGCTACTAAACTATGGCTACACCTTC.

This clonotype is a singleton in its sample. CDR3 residues: CASSALDYSSYNEQFF. The CDR3 coding sequence is TGTGCCAGCAGTGCGCTCGACTACAGCTCCTACAATGAGCAGTTCTTC. The gene calls are TRBV6-2 or TRBV6-3 and TRBJ2-1; D is possibly TRBD2 (5 bases). There are 16 residues in the CDR3. Germline CDR1 and CDR2: MNHEY and SVGEGT. V was cut by 5 bases and J by 0 bases, with 14 bases left in between.

This chain connects TRBV4-1 to TRBJ1-1; 11 bases are a match to TRBD1. This CDR3 is built from 17 residues. The germline V gene encodes CDR1 MGHRA and CDR2 YSYEKL. The V and J ends lost 4 bases and 1 base, in that order; junction bases with no gene match: 8. The CDR3 loop is CASSRSGQGASNTEAFF. CDR3 nucleotides: TGCGCCAGCAGCCGCTCCGGACAGGGGGCTTCGAACACTGAAGCTTTCTTT.